Listed below are T cell receptor beta chains from one sample, sequenced in a study of human T cells and chemical hapten exposure. TCRdb processed the RACE reads anew with MiXCR; each CDR3 protein has one entry. The sample lists some 200,000 distinct CDR3 sequences; approximately 31% were seen once. Here the sequenced sample was whole blood, taken in connection with sensitization to the hapten diphenylcyclopropenone (DPC). These receptors originate from a woman under 40 with alopecia areata. Some clones in this sample may be carry-over from other donors' samples. The CDR3 runs from the conserved cysteine through the conserved F or W. Each record gives: clone size, V gene, J gene, D gene, CDR3 protein, CDR3 DNA. The D gene is left open where the match is weak. Some rows mark clone size as missing; the rest say once, few, many or name a class of expanded clone.

abundance: few
v_gene: TRBV6-2/TRBV6-3
j_gene: TRBJ1-5
d_gene: .
CDR3aa: CASSATSRGQPQHF
CDR3nt: TGTGCCAGCAGTGCTACAAGTCGGGGTCAGCCCCAGCATTTT

abundance: .
v_gene: TRBV25-1
j_gene: TRBJ1-3
d_gene: TRBD1
CDR3aa: CASKGQGFDTIYF
CDR3nt: TGTGCCAGCAAGGGACAGGGGTTCGACACCATATATTTT

abundance: .
v_gene: TRBV30
j_gene: TRBJ2-1
d_gene: .
CDR3aa: CASQESNEQFF
CDR3nt: TGTGCTTCCCAGGAATCCAATGAGCAGTTCTTC

abundance: .
v_gene: TRBV28
j_gene: TRBJ2-3
d_gene: .
CDR3aa: CASTSAAAGLTDTQYF
CDR3nt: TGTGCCAGCACCTCCGCGGCGGCCGGGTTAACAGATACGCAGTATTTT

abundance: .
v_gene: TRBV28
j_gene: TRBJ1-4
d_gene: .
CDR3aa: CASLGEANEKLFF
CDR3nt: TGTGCCAGTCTAGGGGAGGCTAATGAAAAACTGTTTTTT

abundance: few
v_gene: TRBV29-1
j_gene: TRBJ1-5
d_gene: .
CDR3aa: CSVGDFNQPQHF
CDR3nt: TGCAGCGTCGGGGACTTCAATCAGCCCCAGCATTTT

abundance: .
v_gene: TRBV6-5
j_gene: TRBJ1-1
d_gene: TRBD1
CDR3aa: CASSRQGKMTEAFF
CDR3nt: TGTGCCAGCAGTCGACAGGGTAAAATGACTGAAGCTTTCTTT

abundance: few
v_gene: TRBV11-3
j_gene: TRBJ2-2
d_gene: TRBD2
CDR3aa: CASRSGRGETGELFF
CDR3nt: TGTGCCAGCAGAAGCGGGAGGGGAGAGACCGGGGAGCTGTTTTTT

abundance: few
v_gene: TRBV25-1
j_gene: TRBJ2-6
d_gene: .
CDR3aa: CASSVAPLSGANVLTF
CDR3nt: TGTGCCAGCAGTGTTGCCCCTCTCTCCGGGGCCAACGTCCTGACTTTC

abundance: .
v_gene: TRBV5-1
j_gene: TRBJ1-5
d_gene: .
CDR3aa: CANSLAGDQPQHF
CDR3nt: TGCGCCAACAGCTTGGCAGGGGATCAGCCCCAGCATTTT

abundance: .
v_gene: TRBV19
j_gene: TRBJ2-2
d_gene: .
CDR3aa: CASSLQGIGGELFF
CDR3nt: TGTGCCAGTAGCCTACAGGGCATAGGCGGGGAGCTGTTTTTT

abundance: .
v_gene: TRBV7-9
j_gene: TRBJ2-5
d_gene: .
CDR3aa: CASSKQGQETQYF
CDR3nt: TGTGCCAGCAGCAAACAGGGACAAGAGACCCAGTACTTC

abundance: .
v_gene: TRBV13
j_gene: TRBJ2-3
d_gene: .
CDR3aa: CASSQITPGPRTDTQYF
CDR3nt: TGTGCCAGCAGCCAGATCACACCGGGACCTCGCACAGATACGCAGTATTTT